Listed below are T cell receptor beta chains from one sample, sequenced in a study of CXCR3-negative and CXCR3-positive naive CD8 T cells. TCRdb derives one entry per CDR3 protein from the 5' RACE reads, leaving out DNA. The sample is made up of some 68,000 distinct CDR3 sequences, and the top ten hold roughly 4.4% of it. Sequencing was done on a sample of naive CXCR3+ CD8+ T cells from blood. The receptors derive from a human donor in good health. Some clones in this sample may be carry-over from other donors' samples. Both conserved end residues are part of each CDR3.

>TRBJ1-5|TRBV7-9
CASSSMTGTAIIQPQHF
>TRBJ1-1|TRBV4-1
CASVRTGGSMNTEAFF
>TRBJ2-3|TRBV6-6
CASWGGLSTDTQYF
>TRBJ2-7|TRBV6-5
CASSYIGGTYEQYF
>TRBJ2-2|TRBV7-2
CASSTRLAGANTGELFF
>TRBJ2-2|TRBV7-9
CASVILAGFGTGYTGELFF
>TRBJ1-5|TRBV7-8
CASSLGQGGQPQHF
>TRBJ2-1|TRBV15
CATSRTASSYNEQFF
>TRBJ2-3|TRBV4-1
CASSQDLFVSTDTQYF
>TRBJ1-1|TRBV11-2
CASSLGARNLEAFF
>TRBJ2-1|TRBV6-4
CASSELAGSYNEQFF
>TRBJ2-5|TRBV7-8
CASSLRRGSGETQYF
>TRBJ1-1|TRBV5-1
CASSLYLDTEAFF
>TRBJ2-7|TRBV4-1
CASSQVPVTYEQYF
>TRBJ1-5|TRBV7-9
CASSLRGNQPQHF
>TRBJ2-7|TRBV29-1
CSVKGGPYEQYF
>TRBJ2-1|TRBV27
CASSFIRDNEQFF
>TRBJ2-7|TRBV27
CASSFNPGWGEQYF
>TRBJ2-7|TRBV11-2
CASSLGSGVSYEQYF
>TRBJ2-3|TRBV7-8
CASSSPSQQGDMSDTQYF
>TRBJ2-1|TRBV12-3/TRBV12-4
CASSHGKGYYNEQFF
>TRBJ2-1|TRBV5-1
CASSLTLAGVEYNEQFF
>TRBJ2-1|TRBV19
CASSISAGTYNEQFF
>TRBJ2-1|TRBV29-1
CSSAGGNYNEQFF
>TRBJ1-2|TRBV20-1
CSAPGRGVEYYGYTF
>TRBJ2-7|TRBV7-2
CASSRSGGGTYEQYF
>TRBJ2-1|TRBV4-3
CASSQDGEVYNEQFF
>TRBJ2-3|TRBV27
CASSPFQGPPDTQYF
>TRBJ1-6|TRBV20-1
CSARARDVSYNSPLHF
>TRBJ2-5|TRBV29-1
CSVFTGTGQETRYF
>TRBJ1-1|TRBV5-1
CASSSGVDTEAFF
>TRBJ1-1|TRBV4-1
CASEGYQSTEAFF
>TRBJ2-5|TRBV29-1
CSVPGSWEETQYF
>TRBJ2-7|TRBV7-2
CASSRTGTDIYEQYF
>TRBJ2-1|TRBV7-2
CASSSTPSGLRGEQFF
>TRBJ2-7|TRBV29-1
CSVTSGKSSYEQYF
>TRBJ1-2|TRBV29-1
CSVEAHGGRYGYTF
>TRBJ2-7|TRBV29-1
CSVVVASAYEQYF
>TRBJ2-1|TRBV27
CASSQMHYNEQFF
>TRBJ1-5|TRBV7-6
CASSRGGNQPQHF
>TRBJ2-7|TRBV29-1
CSVALGTYEQYF
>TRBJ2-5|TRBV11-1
CATTPGLSLGETQYF
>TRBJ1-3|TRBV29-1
CSVVAPTPGSGNTIYF